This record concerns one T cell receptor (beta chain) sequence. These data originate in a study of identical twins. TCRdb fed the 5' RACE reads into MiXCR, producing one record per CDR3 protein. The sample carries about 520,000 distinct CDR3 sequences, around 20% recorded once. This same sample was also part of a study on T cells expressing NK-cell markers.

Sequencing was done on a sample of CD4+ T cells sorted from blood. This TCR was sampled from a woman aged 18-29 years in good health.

The CDR3 region has the DNA TGTGCCAGCAGCCCCGGGACAGGGGGCCCGTCAGACAATGAGCAGTTCTTC. Residues: CASSPGTGGPSDNEQFF. This chain uses TRBV3-1 with TRBJ2-1, with 12 bases fitting TRBD1. V lost 4 bases to trimming and J lost 5 bases; unmatched junction nucleotides: 9. Germline V gene lookup returns CDR1 LGHDT and CDR2 YNNKEL (reference sequence). This CDR3 spans 17 amino acids.